Below, 22 T cell receptor beta chains from the same sample are listed, as sequenced in a study of cytomegalovirus exposure and HLA in healthy donors (dated 2017 in TCRdb). Receptor libraries were prepared by the immunoSEQ multiplex PCR assay. A mixture of 60 forward primers for TCR Vbeta segments and 13 reverse primers for TCR Jbeta segments was used in the multiplex PCR. In its TCRdb copy, this immuneACCESS table keeps in-frame sequences only and misses some clones. Where compared with another copy, unresolved V genes explain less than half of these, and the others have no known cause. This sample comprises tens of thousands of clones, under 85% of them detected only once. Jointly, the top ten make up about 53% of the sample. Sequencing input: PBMCs. The receptor set was obtained from a man in his fifties or sixties in good health and CMV-seropositive.

The rearrangement links TRBV4-3 to TRBJ1-1; TRBD1 agrees at 8 bases. Trimming at V came to 4 bases and at J to 1 base, leaving 5 bases not matched to a gene. CDR3 size: 15 residues. Germline V gives CDR1 LGHNA, CDR2 YSLEER. CDR3 amino acids: CASSRTGTGNTEAFF. CDR3 coding DNA: TGCGCCAGCAGCCGAACCGGGACAGGGAACACTGAAGCTTTCTTT.

The chain links TRBV18 to TRBJ2-3; 7 bases match TRBD1. This CDR3 is 15 amino acids long. Trimming removed 0 bases from V and 4 bases from J; junction bases left unmatched: 4. Germline V gene sequence: CDR1 KGHSH, CDR2 LQKENI. In DNA, the CDR3 is TGTGCCAGCTCACCACCGACAGGGTTCCCAGATACGCAGTATTTT. It specifies CASSPPTGFPDTQYF.

The chain joins TRBV5-1 to TRBJ2-5; 8 bases match TRBD1. Judging by the DNA end, TRBJ2-7 fits better; the J call may be wrong. CDR1 and CDR2 from the germline V gene are SGHRS and YFSETQ. This CDR3 region has 12 residues. The CDR3 DNA reads TGCGCCAGCAGCTATGGACAGGGCGAGCAGTACTTC. The encoded protein is CASSYGQGEQYF.

The chain joins TRBV4-3 to TRBJ1-6; D gene uncertain. Deletions cut 0 bases from V and 13 bases from J, with 16 bases between. CDR1 LGHNA and CDR2 YSLEER come from the germline V gene. CDR3 size: 15 residues. In nucleotides, the CDR3 is TGCGCCAGCAGCCAAGATAAGGCTGACATATGGCCCCTCCACTTT. This gives the protein CASSQDKADIWPLHF.

The chain uses TRBV9 and TRBJ1-1; D remains ambiguous. CDR3 length: 14 amino acids. The ends were cut back, 3 bases at V and 3 bases at J, with 12 bases in the middle. Germline CDR1 SGDLS, CDR2 YYNGEE. CDR3 in DNA: TGTGCCAGCAGCGCAGCGCCTCTAGACACTGAAGCTTTCTTT. Translated: CASSAAPLDTEAFF. The full variable domain, completed using reference TRBV9 and TRBJ1-1, is DSGVTQTPKHLITATGQRVTLRCSPRSGDLSVYWYQQSLDQGLQFLIQYYNGEERAKGNILERFSAQQFPDLHSELNLSSLELGDSALYFCASSAAPLDTEAFFGQGTRLTVV.

The rearrangement links TRBV6-5 to TRBJ1-5, with D unresolved. Germline CDR1 and CDR2: MNHEY and SVGAGI. V lost 5 bases to trimming and J lost 1 base, with 9 bases between them. The CDR3 loop spans 14 amino acids. CDR3 in amino acids: CASSAPLSNQPQHF. The CDR3, as DNA: TGTGCCAGCAGTGCGCCCCTGAGCAATCAGCCCCAGCATTTT.

The count of this clone is one. The chain is built from TRBV5-1 and TRBJ1-1; 8 nucleotides align to TRBD1. CDR1 and CDR2 from the germline V gene are SGHRS and YFSETQ. With V trimmed by 2 bases and J by 0 bases, 12 bases remained unmatched. CDR3 length equals 18 residues. The CDR3 DNA is TGCGCCAGCAGCTTAAGGACTATGACAGGGGCGGTGAACACTGAAGCTTTCTTT. This codes for CASSLRTMTGAVNTEAFF.

The V and J genes are TRBV10-3 and TRBJ2-7; 7 nucleotides agree with TRBD1. With V trimmed by 3 bases and J by 0 bases, 5 bases remained unmatched. Germline V CDR1 and CDR2: ENHRY, SYGVKD. This CDR3 contains 15 residues. Here the CDR3 DNA reads TGTGCCATCAGTGAAGGGAACAGGGGCTCCTACGAGCAGTACTTC. It codes for CAISEGNRGSYEQYF.

CDR3 in amino acids: CASSFRDRGRSTEAFF. CDR3 DNA sequence: TGCGCCAGCAGCTTCCGGGACAGGGGAAGGAGCACTGAAGCTTTCTTT. V usage is TRBV5-1 and J usage is TRBJ1-1; 10 nucleotides agree with TRBD1. Germline CDR1 is SGHRS and CDR2 is YFSETQ. The CDR3 is 16 residues long. J gave up 4 bases and V 2 bases, and 8 bases lay outside the gene matches.

The gene calls are TRBV5-5 and TRBJ1-5, with a tentative D call TRBD1 (5 bases). V dropped 3 bases and J dropped 9 bases, with 10 bases sitting between them. Germline V gene data show CDR1 as SGHKS and CDR2 as YYEKEE (reference sequence). The CDR3 spans 12 residues. The CDR3 DNA is TGTGCCAGCAGCTCGGGGGAGCCGCCCCAGCATTTT. As protein: CASSSGEPPQHF.

This clone showed up just a few times. The chain combines TRBV4-3 with TRBJ1-5; no firm D call. Per the germline V gene, CDR1 is LGHNA and CDR2 is YSLEER. Trimming left V 5 bases short and J 1 base short, with 15 bases between. The CDR3 consists of 16 residues. The CDR3 nucleotides read TGCGCCAGCAGCTTAGAGTATGCATTGAGCAATCAGCCCCAGCATTTT. Translated, it gives CASSLEYALSNQPQHF.

This clone was observed a few times. This sequence joins TRBV6-1 and TRBJ2-7, with a tentative D call TRBD1 (6 bases). V lost 2 bases, J lost 3 bases, and 14 bases lay in between. Germline values: CDR1 MNHNS, CDR2 SASEGT. CDR3 length: 15 residues. CDR3 bases: TGTGCCAGCAGTGAATTAGGTACAGGGATCTACGAGCAGTACTTC. Amino acids: CASSELGTGIYEQYF.

This clone was picked up one time. The V gene is TRBV5-6, the J gene TRBJ1-2; a weak D match, TRBD1 (6 bases). Germline V gene sequence: CDR1 SGHDT, CDR2 YYEEEE. V was shortened by 4 bases and J by 7 bases, with 20 bases between the two germline ends. The CDR3 consists of 15 residues. The CDR3 bases are TGTGCCAGCAGCGCCTGGGACACCCCTACTGGTGGCTACACCTTC. Its protein is CASSAWDTPTGGYTF.

The V call is TRBV7-2, the J call TRBJ1-1; perhaps TRBD1 as D (5 bases). CDR1 and CDR2 from the germline V gene are SGHTA and FQGNSA. The CDR3 runs 12 residues. With 5 bases removed from V and 11 bases from J, the gap between germline ends came to 15 bases. DNA of the CDR3: TGTGCCAGCAGCCCCCCAATGGGGCGGGCTTTCTTT. Protein: CASSPPMGRAFF.

The rearrangement joins TRBV6-6 to TRBJ2-2; 11 nucleotides match TRBD1. TRBJ1-1 matches the DNA end more closely, so the J call is doubtful. The CDR3 sequence is 14 residues long. Germline values: CDR1 MNHNY, CDR2 SVGAGI (reference sequence). Here the CDR3 reads CASRRGQGGTEAFF. The CDR3 region has the DNA TGTGCCAGCAGAAGGGGACAGGGGGGGACTGAAGCTTTCTTT.

V usage is TRBV5-1 and J usage is TRBJ1-4; 7 bases line up with TRBD1. From germline, CDR1 is SGHRS and CDR2 YFSETQ. CDR3 length equals 13 residues. V lost 4 bases and J lost 7; bases outside the gene matches: 4. This CDR3 reads CASSTQGSEKLFF. The CDR3 bases are TGCGCCAGCAGCACACAGGGGTCTGAAAAACTGTTTTTT.

This chain connects TRBV9 to TRBJ2-4; D might be TRBD2 (5 bases). Germline lookup yields CDR1 SGDLS and CDR2 YYNGEE. V lost 4 bases and J lost 3, with 11 bases in between. This CDR3 is built from 14 residues. CDR3 loop: CASSTDWGKNIQYF. Here the CDR3 DNA reads TGTGCCAGCAGCACGGACTGGGGCAAAAACATTCAGTACTTC.

The chain carries TRBV5-1 and TRBJ1-1, with TRBD1 matching 8 bases. V trimming: 4 bases; J trimming: 4 bases; junction bases outside the gene matches: 6. The CDR3 is 14 residues long. From germline, CDR1 is SGHRS and CDR2 YFSETQ. CDR3 DNA: TGCGCCAGCAGCGCACAGGGGGGTGGCACTGAAGCTTTCTTT. Translation gives CASSAQGGGTEAFF.

This chain joins TRBV2 and TRBJ2-7, with 7 bases aligning to TRBD2. Germline V lookup: CDR1 SNHLY, CDR2 FYNNEI. J gave up 1 base and V 6 bases, and 6 bases lay outside the gene matches. CDR3 length: 14 amino acids. Here the CDR3 DNA reads TGTGCCAGCAGCTCGACTAGCACGTCCTACGAGCAGTACTTC. Protein sequence: CASSSTSTSYEQYF.

This clone was seen more than once but under ten times. This chain uses TRBV7-8 with TRBJ2-3, with 10 nucleotides matching TRBD2. The CDR3 totals 16 residues. V dropped 5 bases and J dropped 1; count of bases not matched to a gene: 6. Germline CDR1 and CDR2: SGHVS and FQNEAQ. CDR3: CASSPFLAGGTDTQYF. Written as DNA, the CDR3 is TGTGCCAGCAGCCCCTTCCTAGCGGGAGGCACAGATACGCAGTATTTT. Together with reference TRBV7-8 and TRBJ2-3, the CDR3 gives the full variable domain: GAGVSQSPRYKVAKRGQDVALRCDPISGHVSLFWYQQALGQGPEFLTYFQNEAQLDKSGLPSDRFFAERPEGSVSTLKIQRTQQEDSAVYLCASSPFLAGGTDTQYFGPGTRLTVL.

This chain uses TRBV18 with TRBJ1-2; 9 nucleotides agree with TRBD1. Germline CDR1 KGHSH, CDR2 LQKENI. This CDR3 contains 14 residues. V gave up 5 bases and J gave up 6 bases; unmatched junction bases: 7. CDR3 residues: CASSTTGGVNGYTF. The CDR3 DNA reads as TGTGCCAGCTCAACAACAGGGGGCGTTAATGGCTACACCTTC.

This chain connects TRBV9 to TRBJ2-3, with a weak D call TRBD2 (5 bases). The V gene lost 2 bases and the J gene lost 2 bases, with 12 bases spanning the gap. CDR1 SGDLS and CDR2 YYNGEE come from the germline V gene. The CDR3 sequence is 15 residues long. This CDR3 reads CASSVLARPTDTQYF. CDR3 DNA sequence: TGTGCCAGCAGCGTTTTAGCGCGCCCCACAGATACGCAGTATTTT.